The clone carrying this TCR beta chain appeared a few times. Its antigen is undetermined. As the sequencing template, cDNA was produced by extracting RNA and reverse transcribing it. Generated by immunoSEQ multiplex PCR, the TCRdb table keeps only in-frame clones and is missing some. The repertoire consists of 9,500 to 15,000 clones, with around three fifths occurring once and the leading ten covering 10% to 15%. Samples from alopecia areata patients were lesional scalp punch biopsies and peripheral blood. CDR1 is SEHNR, CDR2 FQNEAQ, per germline (reference sequence). Trimming shortened V by 2 bases and J by 11 bases, and 12 bases separated the two germline ends. CDR3 length: 12 residues. The sample is drawn from a study of CD8+ T cells in alopecia areata. Study-wide background: Each of the treated patients was given oral tofacitinib, 5 to 10 mg twice daily, for moderate-to-severe alopecia areata.

The study, taken as a whole, reports: Mice gave a clearer picture of TCR sharing than patients did, possibly for HLA-related reasons.

The sequence came from a human donor with alopecia areata. The chain is built from TRBV7-9 and TRBJ2-5, with D unclear. Sequencing was carried out using skin. For the CDR3, the DNA is TGTGCCAGCAGCTTAATAGGAGACGCTCAGTACTTC. Translating it yields CASSLIGDAQYF.